The 8 T cell receptor beta chains below all came from one sample that was sequenced in a study of CD8+ T cells in alopecia areata. The sequencing template was cDNA reverse transcribed from extracted RNA. Method: immunoSEQ multiplex PCR; TCRdb's copy keeps in-frame clones and lacks some. In the table there are approximately 59,000 clones, around 49% of which are singletons. The input for sequencing was CD8+ T cells sorted from blood, taken at week 0. The origin of the receptors is a human donor with alopecia areata.

V is TRBV4-3 and J is TRBJ2-7; perhaps TRBD2 as D (7 bases). This CDR3 comprises 17 residues. The V gene's germline CDR1 is LGHNA and CDR2 YSLEER. Trimming removed 4 bases from V and 0 bases from J, with 19 bases in between. The CDR3 is CASSLTPGRGVSYEQYF. CDR3 coding DNA: TGCGCCAGCAGCCTCACCCCGGGGAGGGGGGTCTCCTACGAGCAGTACTTC.

V and J are TRBV29-1 and TRBJ2-7; possibly TRBD1 for D (6 bases). Germline values: CDR1 SQVTM, CDR2 ANQGSEA. The CDR3 has 14 residues. Trimming took 4 bases from V and 4 from J, leaving 17 bases between them. The CDR3 loop is CSVVDGGSSYEQYF. The CDR3 region has the DNA TGCAGCGTTGTAGATGGGGGCTCGAGTTACGAGCAGTACTTC.

This clone has a count of ten or more. CDR3 loop: CSVDGDYEQYF. Here the CDR3 DNA reads TGCAGCGTCGATGGGGACTACGAGCAGTACTTC. The gene calls are TRBV29-1 and TRBJ2-7; D is uncertain. Germline-derived CDR1 and CDR2 are SQVTM and ANQGSEA. There are 11 residues in the CDR3. Trimming stripped 6 bases from V and 3 bases from J, with 9 bases between.

V usage is TRBV4-2 and J usage is TRBJ1-1; D is unclear. The CDR3 consists of 13 residues. Trimming took off 1 base at V and 5 bases at J, with 8 bases between the two ends. Germline CDR1 is LGHNA and CDR2 is YNFKEQ. The CDR3 loop is CASSQGVGTEAFF. For the CDR3, the DNA is TGTGCCAGCAGCCAAGGGGTAGGGACTGAAGCTTTCTTT.

This clone was detected a few times. V gene TRBV29-1 combines with J gene TRBJ2-1, with 7 bases lining up with TRBD1. From germline, CDR1 is SQVTM and CDR2 ANQGSEA. The ends lost 6 bases at V and 7 bases at J; junction bases unmatched: 12. The CDR3 covers 14 residues. The CDR3 spells CSVAPGQIINEQFF. The CDR3, as DNA: TGCAGCGTGGCCCCGGGACAGATAATAAATGAGCAGTTCTTC.

This clone is large (0.1 to 1%). This rearrangement joins TRBV7-9 to TRBJ2-1, with D maybe TRBD1 (5 bases). The germline CDR1 and CDR2 sequences are SEHNR and FQNEAQ (reference sequence). CDR3 length equals 15 residues. V lost 4 bases and J 2 bases, leaving 12 bases between the germline ends. The CDR3 loop is CASSSQTETYNEQFF. CDR3 sequence (DNA): TGTGCCAGCAGCTCCCAGACAGAAACCTACAATGAGCAGTTCTTC.

The V gene is TRBV13, the J gene TRBJ2-7, with unresolved D. V lost 4 bases to trimming and J lost 5 bases, with 18 bases between them. The CDR3 length is 15 residues. Germline CDR1 reads PRHDT; CDR2 reads FYEKMQ (reference sequence). CDR3 loop: CASSSRTLYIHEQYF. The CDR3 coding sequence is TGTGCCAGCAGCTCACGGACCCTCTACATCCACGAGCAGTACTTC.

This sequence joins TRBV11-2 and TRBJ2-3; TRBD2 agrees at 9 bases. V dropped 5 bases and J dropped 2; count of bases not matched to a gene: 5. Per the germline V gene, CDR1 is SGHAT and CDR2 is FQNNGV. This CDR3 spans 15 amino acids. The CDR3 reads CASSLSGSLTDTQYF. The CDR3 bases are TGTGCCAGCAGCCTTAGCGGGAGCCTCACAGATACGCAGTATTTT.